This TCR beta chain was identified in a study of brain T cells in children with intractable seizures. TCRdb's table, derived via immunoSEQ multiplex PCR, lists solely in-frame clones and lacks some. The table records fewer than 80,000 clones, about 96% of them present only once. The CDR3 runs to 15 residues. Germline values: CDR1 SGHTA, CDR2 FQGNSA. V lost 0 bases to trimming and J lost 8 bases; unmatched junction nucleotides: 6. Sequenced material: peripheral blood, taken at surgery. The chain combines TRBV7-2 with TRBJ2-1, with 8 nucleotides matching TRBD2. The TCR was taken from a boy in the first two years of life with focal cortical dysplasia and intractable seizures. The CDR3 sequence is CASSLAGGAQYEQFF. The CDR3 bases are TGTGCCAGCAGCTTAGCCGGGGGGGCCCAGTATGAGCAGTTCTTC.